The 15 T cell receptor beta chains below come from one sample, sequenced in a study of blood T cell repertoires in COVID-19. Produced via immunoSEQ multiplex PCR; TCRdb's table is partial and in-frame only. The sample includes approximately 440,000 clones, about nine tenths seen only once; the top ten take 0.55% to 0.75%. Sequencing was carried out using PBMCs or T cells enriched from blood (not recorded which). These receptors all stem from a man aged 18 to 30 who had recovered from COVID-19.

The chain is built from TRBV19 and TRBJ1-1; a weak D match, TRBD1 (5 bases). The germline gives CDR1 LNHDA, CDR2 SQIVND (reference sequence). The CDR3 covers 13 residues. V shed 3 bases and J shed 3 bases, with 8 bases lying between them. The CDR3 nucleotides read TGTGCCAGTAGTATTCCGGGGGACACTGAAGCTTTCTTT. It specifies CASSIPGDTEAFF.

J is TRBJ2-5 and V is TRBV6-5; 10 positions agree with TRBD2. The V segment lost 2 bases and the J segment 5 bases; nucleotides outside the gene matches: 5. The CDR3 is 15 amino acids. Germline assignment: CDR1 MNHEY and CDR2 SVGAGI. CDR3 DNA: TGTGCCAGCAGTTACCTAGCGGGAGTGAGGGAGACCCAGTACTTC. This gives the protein CASSYLAGVRETQYF.

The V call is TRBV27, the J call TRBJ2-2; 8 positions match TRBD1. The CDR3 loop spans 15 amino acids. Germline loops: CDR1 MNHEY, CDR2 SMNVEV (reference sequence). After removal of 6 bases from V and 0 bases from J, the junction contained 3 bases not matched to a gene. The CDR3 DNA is TGTGCCAGCAGAATACAGGGGGCGAACACCGGGGAGCTGTTTTTT. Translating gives CASRIQGANTGELFF.

CDR3: CASSPQVLNTEAFF. The CDR3 bases are TGTGCCAGCTCACCCCAGGTCTTGAACACTGAAGCTTTCTTT. The J gene is TRBJ1-1, the V gene TRBV18; D unclear. This CDR3 has 14 amino acids. V lost 3 bases and J 0 bases, leaving 8 bases between the germline ends. From germline, CDR1 is KGHSH and CDR2 LQKENI.

This chain's CDR3 is CASGQAAAYEQYF. The CDR3 DNA sequence: TGTGCCAGCGGACAGGCCGCTGCCTACGAGCAGTACTTC. The chain uses TRBV27 and TRBJ2-7; 7 bases match TRBD1. The CDR3 runs 13 residues. In germline, CDR1 is MNHEY, CDR2 SMNVEV (reference sequence). The V segment lost 8 bases and the J segment 2 bases; nucleotides outside the gene matches: 6.

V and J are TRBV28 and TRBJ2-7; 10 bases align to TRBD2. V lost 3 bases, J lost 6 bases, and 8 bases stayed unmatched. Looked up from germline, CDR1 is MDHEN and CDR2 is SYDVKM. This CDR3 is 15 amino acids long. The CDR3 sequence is CASSFGGAGGREQYF. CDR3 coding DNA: TGTGCCAGCAGTTTCGGAGGAGCGGGAGGGCGCGAGCAGTACTTC.

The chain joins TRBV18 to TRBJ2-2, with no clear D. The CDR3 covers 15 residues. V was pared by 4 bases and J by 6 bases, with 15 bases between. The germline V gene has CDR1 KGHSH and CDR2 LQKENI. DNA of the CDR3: TGTGCCAGCTCACTTGGAGCGACGGTAGCCGGGGAGCTGTTTTTT. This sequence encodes CASSLGATVAGELFF.

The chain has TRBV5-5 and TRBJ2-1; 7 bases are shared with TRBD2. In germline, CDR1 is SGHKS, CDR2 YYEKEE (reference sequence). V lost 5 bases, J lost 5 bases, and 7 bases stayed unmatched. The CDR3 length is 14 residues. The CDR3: CASSYRDYHNEQFF. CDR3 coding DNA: TGTGCCAGCAGTTACCGGGACTACCACAATGAGCAGTTCTTC.

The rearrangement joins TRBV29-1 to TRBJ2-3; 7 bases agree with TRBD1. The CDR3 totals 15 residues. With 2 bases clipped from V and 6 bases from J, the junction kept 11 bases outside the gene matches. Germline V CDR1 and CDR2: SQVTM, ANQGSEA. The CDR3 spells CSVESRQGDPDTQYF. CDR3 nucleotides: TGCAGCGTTGAATCGCGGCAGGGGGATCCCGATACGCAGTATTTT.

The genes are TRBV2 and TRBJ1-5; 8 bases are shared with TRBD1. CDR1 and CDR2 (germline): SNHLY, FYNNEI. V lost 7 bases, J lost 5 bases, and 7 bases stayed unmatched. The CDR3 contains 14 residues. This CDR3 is CASTEDRAYQPQHF. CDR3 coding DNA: TGTGCCAGCACGGAGGACAGGGCCTATCAGCCCCAGCATTTT.

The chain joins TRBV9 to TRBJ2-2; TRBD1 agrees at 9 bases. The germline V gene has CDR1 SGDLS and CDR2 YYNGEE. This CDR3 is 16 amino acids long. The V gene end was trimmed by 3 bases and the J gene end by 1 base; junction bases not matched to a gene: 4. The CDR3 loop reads CASSAAGQGNTGELFF. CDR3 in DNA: TGTGCCAGCAGCGCCGCGGGACAGGGGAACACCGGGGAGCTGTTTTTT.

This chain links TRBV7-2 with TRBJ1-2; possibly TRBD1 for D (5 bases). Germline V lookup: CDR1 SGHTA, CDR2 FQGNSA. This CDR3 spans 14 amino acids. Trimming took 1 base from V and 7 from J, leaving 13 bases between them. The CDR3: CASSLDPGPGGYTF. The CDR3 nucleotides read TGTGCCAGCAGCTTAGATCCAGGGCCGGGTGGCTACACCTTC.

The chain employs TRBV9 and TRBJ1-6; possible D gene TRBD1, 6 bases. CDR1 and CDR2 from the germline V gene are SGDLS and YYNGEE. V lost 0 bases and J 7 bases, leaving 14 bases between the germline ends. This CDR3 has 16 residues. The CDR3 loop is CASSVDPDRPNSPLHF. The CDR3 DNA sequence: TGTGCCAGCAGCGTAGATCCGGACAGACCAAATTCACCCCTCCACTTT.

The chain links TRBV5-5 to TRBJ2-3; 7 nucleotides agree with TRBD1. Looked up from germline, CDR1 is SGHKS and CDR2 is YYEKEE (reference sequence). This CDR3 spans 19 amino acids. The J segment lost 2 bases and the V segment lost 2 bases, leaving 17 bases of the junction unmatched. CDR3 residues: CASSFGARTGQSYTDTQYF. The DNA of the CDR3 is TGTGCCAGCAGCTTCGGGGCGAGGACGGGACAGTCTTACACAGATACGCAGTATTTT.

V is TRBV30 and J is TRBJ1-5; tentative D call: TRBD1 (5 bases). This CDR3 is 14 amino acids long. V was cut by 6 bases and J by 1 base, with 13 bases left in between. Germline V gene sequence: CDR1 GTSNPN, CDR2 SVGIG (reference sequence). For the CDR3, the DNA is TGTGCCTGCACCCTGGGGCGGAGCAATCAGCCCCAGCATTTT. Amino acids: CACTLGRSNQPQHF.